This T cell receptor (beta chain) came from a study of T-cell reconstitution after alpha-beta-depleted transplantation in children. The TCRbeta library incorporated unique molecular identifiers. Each CDR3 protein gets one entry after TCRdb re-called the PCR reads with MiXCR. The sample yields over 200,000 distinct CDR3 sequences, approximately 10% seen once. A few counts support this clonotype. V dropped 1 base and J dropped 7; count of bases not matched to a gene: 1. The CDR3 runs 14 residues. Germline values: CDR1 LGHDT, CDR2 YNNKEL (reference sequence). This clonotype was obtained from a human donor who donated a stem cell graft to a child with acute lymphoblastic leukemia. The specimen was PBMCs from the stem cell graft donor, collected from the stem cell graft. The V call is TRBV3-1, the J call TRBJ1-4, with 9 nucleotides matching TRBD1. This CDR3 is CASSQAGQGEKLFF. Written as DNA, the CDR3 is TGTGCCAGCAGCCAAGCGGGACAGGGTGAAAAACTGTTTTTT.